The clone carrying this TCR beta chain was seen many times. The data originate from a study of T-cell reconstitution after alpha-beta-depleted transplantation in children. The TCRbeta library was prepared with unique molecular identifiers. TCRdb itself ran the PCR reads through MiXCR, one entry per CDR3 protein. Of approximately 350,000 distinct CDR3 sequences in the sample, roughly 13% were seen once. Germline V gene data show CDR1 as MNHEY and CDR2 as SMNVEV (reference sequence). There are 16 residues in the CDR3. Trimming stripped 4 bases from V and 10 bases from J, with 20 bases between. The receptor comes from a human donor who donated a stem cell graft to a child with Fanconi anemia. The chain recombines TRBV27 with TRBJ1-6; tentative D call: TRBD1 (6 bases). Here the sequenced sample was PBMCs, taken from the stem cell graft. DNA for the CDR3: TGTGCCAGCAGTTCCCGGTGGGGCAGGGGTGAGTCACCCCTCCACTTT. It specifies CASSSRWGRGESPLHF.